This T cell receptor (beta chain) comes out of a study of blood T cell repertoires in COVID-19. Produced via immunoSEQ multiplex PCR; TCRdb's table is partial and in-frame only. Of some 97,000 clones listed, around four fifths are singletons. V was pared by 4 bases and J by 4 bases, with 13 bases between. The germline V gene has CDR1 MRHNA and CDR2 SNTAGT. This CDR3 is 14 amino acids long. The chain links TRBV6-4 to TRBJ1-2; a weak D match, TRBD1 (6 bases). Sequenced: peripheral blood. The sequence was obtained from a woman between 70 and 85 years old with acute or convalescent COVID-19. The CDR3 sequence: CASSVSAGAYGYTF. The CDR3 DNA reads TGTGCCAGCAGTGTGTCGGCAGGGGCCTATGGCTACACCTTC.